Below are 27 T cell receptor beta chains sequenced from a single sample in a study of cytomegalovirus exposure and HLA in healthy donors. Primers: 60 Vbeta forward and 13 Jbeta reverse. Libraries were prepared by immunoSEQ multiplex PCR; TCRdb keeps only in-frame clonotypes and omits some of them. The sample yields roughly 200,000 clones, more than 60% seen once. Sequencing was done on a sample of PBMCs. The receptors derive from a man aged 50 to 59 in good health and CMV-seronegative.

This CDR3 is CASSESLRTAYNEQFF. The DNA of the CDR3 is TGCGCCAGCAGTGAGTCGCTCAGGACAGCATACAATGAGCAGTTCTTC. V and J are TRBV10-2 and TRBJ2-1; D possibly corresponds to TRBD1 (6 bases). The germline V gene has CDR1 WSHSY and CDR2 SAAADI. V gave up 0 bases and J gave up 4 bases, with 13 bases separating them. This CDR3 comprises 16 residues.

The CDR3 DNA is TGTGCCAGCAGCTCCACAGGACACGGTAGACGACAGCCCCAGCATTTT. Protein: CASSSTGHGRRQPQHF. The chain couples TRBV7-9 to TRBJ1-5; weak D call: TRBD1 (5 bases). Germline CDR1 is SEHNR and CDR2 is FQNEAQ (reference sequence). Trimming stripped 4 bases from V and 7 bases from J, with 20 bases between. The CDR3 has 16 amino acids.

CDR3 in amino acids: CASSYQKQGANQPQHF. The CDR3 coding sequence is TGTGCCAGCAGCTACCAGAAACAGGGGGCTAATCAGCCCCAGCATTTT. The V and J genes are TRBV28 and TRBJ1-5; TRBD1 aligns across 9 bases. The germline V gene has CDR1 MDHEN and CDR2 SYDVKM. This CDR3 is 16 amino acids long. V shed 6 bases, J shed 4 bases, and the junction held 10 bases outside the gene matches.

In DNA, the CDR3 is TGTGCCAGCTCACCCCGCCTAGCGGGGGTCACAGATACGCAGTATTTT. Amino acids: CASSPRLAGVTDTQYF. This chain connects TRBV18 to TRBJ2-3, with 10 bases aligning to TRBD2. Germline lookup yields CDR1 KGHSH and CDR2 LQKENI. The CDR3 runs 16 residues. V was pared by 3 bases and J by 2 bases, with 5 bases of the junction left unmatched.

The chain employs TRBV6-5 and TRBJ2-3; 11 bases are a match to TRBD2. In germline, CDR1 is MNHEY, CDR2 SVGAGI. Trimming removed 6 bases from V and 1 base from J; junction bases left unmatched: 3. This CDR3 is 15 amino acids long. The CDR3 DNA is TGTGCCAGCAGCGGACTAGCGGGCGGCACAGATACGCAGTATTTT. It codes for CASSGLAGGTDTQYF.

This sequence joins TRBV5-1 and TRBJ2-1, with a weak D call TRBD2 (5 bases). The germline CDR1 and CDR2 sequences are SGHRS and YFSETQ. CDR3 size: 15 residues. V shed 0 bases and J shed 7 bases, with 14 bases lying between them. CDR3 residues: CASSLATGSRNEQFF. As DNA, the CDR3 is TGCGCCAGCAGCTTGGCAACGGGGTCTAGGAATGAGCAGTTCTTC.

This clone was observed a handful of times. This rearrangement joins TRBV7-9 to TRBJ2-3, with 9 bases lining up with TRBD1. The V gene's germline CDR1 is SEHNR and CDR2 FQNEAQ (reference sequence). The CDR3 contains 16 residues. V dropped 2 bases and J dropped 4; count of bases not matched to a gene: 7. The DNA of the CDR3 is TGTGCCAGCAGCTTACCTCCGGGACAGGGTGCAGATACGCAGTATTTT. Translated: CASSLPPGQGADTQYF.

The CDR3 sequence is CASSLTPRWGAWTGELFF. CDR3 DNA: TGTGCCAGCAGTTTAACCCCGAGATGGGGAGCGTGGACCGGGGAGCTGTTTTTT. V usage is TRBV27 and J usage is TRBJ2-2, with D perhaps matching TRBD2 (5 bases). The CDR3 has 18 amino acids. In germline, CDR1 is MNHEY, CDR2 SMNVEV (reference sequence). Trimming left V 2 bases short and J 5 bases short, with 21 bases between.

The V gene is TRBV28, the J gene TRBJ2-1; 10 bases fit TRBD2. V trimming: 1 base; J trimming: 7 bases; junction bases outside the gene matches: 4. Germline V gene sequence: CDR1 MDHEN, CDR2 SYDVKM. CDR3 length equals 15 residues. The CDR3, as DNA: TGTGCCAGCAGTTTATCGGCTAGCGGGAGAAATGAGCAGTTCTTC. This codes for CASSLSASGRNEQFF.

The chain carries TRBV7-8 and TRBJ1-1; D call uncertain. Trimming removed 1 base at V and 5 bases at J, with 14 bases between. Germline V gene data show CDR1 as SGHVS and CDR2 as FQNEAQ. This CDR3 spans 15 amino acids. The CDR3 protein is CASSLVGRVLTEAFF. DNA of the CDR3: TGTGCCAGCAGCTTAGTAGGGCGGGTTCTGACTGAAGCTTTCTTT.

The chain combines TRBV7-8 with TRBJ2-2; 10 bases align to TRBD2. CDR3 length: 16 amino acids. Trimming cost V 7 bases and J 5 bases; bases outside gene matches: 10. The germline V gene has CDR1 SGHVS and CDR2 FQNEAQ. CDR3 nucleotide sequence: TGTGCCAGCAAGAGCCGCCAGCGGGAGGGAACCGGGGAGCTGTTTTTT. Amino acid sequence: CASKSRQREGTGELFF. Complete variable domain (other parts from reference TRBV7-8 and TRBJ2-2): GAGVSQSPRYKVAKRGQDVALRCDPISGHVSLFWYQQALGQGPEFLTYFQNEAQLDKSGLPSDRFFAERPEGSVSTLKIQRTQQEDSAVYLCASKSRQREGTGELFFGEGSRLTVL.

J is TRBJ1-2 and V is TRBV28; D unresolved. Germline CDR1 and CDR2: MDHEN and SYDVKM. V shed 6 bases and J shed 3 bases, with 14 bases lying between them. The CDR3 is 14 residues long. The CDR3 DNA reads as TGTGCCAGCAGAGAGGGAGGGCCCTACTATGGCTACACCTTC. Its translation: CASREGGPYYGYTF.

This chain joins TRBV11-2 and TRBJ2-7; 11 positions match TRBD2. This CDR3 has 18 residues. Germline CDR1 and CDR2: SGHAT and FQNNGV. V shed 0 bases, J shed 9 bases, and the junction held 16 bases outside the gene matches. CDR3 in DNA: TGTGCCAGCAGCTTAGATGTAACTAGCGGGAGTCTTTATAAGTGGCAGTACTTC. Translated: CASSLDVTSGSLYKWQYF.

Written as DNA, the CDR3 is TGTGCCAGCTCTCCACGGGAGGCCTCCTACGAGCAGTACTTC. As protein: CASSPREASYEQYF. The chain uses TRBV28 and TRBJ2-7, with TRBD2 identical over 7 bases. The CDR3 loop spans 14 amino acids. Germline lookup yields CDR1 MDHEN and CDR2 SYDVKM. With V trimmed by 8 bases and J by 0 bases, 7 bases remained unmatched.

V and J are TRBV19 and TRBJ2-2; 7 nucleotides agree with TRBD1. Germline V lookup: CDR1 LNHDA, CDR2 SQIVND (reference sequence). Trimming removed 7 bases from V and 6 bases from J; junction bases left unmatched: 8. The CDR3 extends over 14 amino acids. CDR3 region: CASKDQGDSGELFF. The CDR3 DNA reads TGTGCCAGTAAGGACCAGGGGGATTCCGGGGAGCTGTTTTTT. The variable domain in full, completed from reference TRBV19 and TRBJ2-2, reads DGGITQSPKYLFRKEGQNVTLSCEQNLNHDAMYWYRQDPGQGLRLIYYSQIVNDFQKGDIAEGYSVSREKKESFPLTVTSAQKNPTAFYLCASKDQGDSGELFFGEGSRLTVL.

This clone was detected only once. The chain employs TRBV7-9 and TRBJ2-1, with TRBD2 matching over 8 bases. CDR1 SEHNR and CDR2 FQNEAQ come from the germline V gene (reference sequence). This CDR3 is 15 amino acids long. Trimming at V came to 0 bases and at J to 4 bases, leaving 2 bases not matched to a gene. The CDR3 DNA is TGTGCCAGCAGCTTAGCTAGCGGGAAATACAATGAGCAGTTCTTC. It specifies CASSLASGKYNEQFF.

The chain combines TRBV9 with TRBJ1-4; 8 bases are a match to TRBD1. CDR3 size: 15 residues. V was clipped by 2 bases and J by 7 bases; unmatched bases: 7. Germline loops: CDR1 SGDLS, CDR2 YYNGEE. CDR3 sequence: CASSVGQGKGEKLFF. CDR3 bases: TGTGCCAGCAGCGTCGGACAGGGCAAGGGTGAAAAACTGTTTTTT.

The DNA for the CDR3 is TGTGCCAGCAGCCTACAAGCACAGGGTAATGAAAAACTGTTTTTT. It is translated as CASSLQAQGNEKLFF. This chain uses TRBV4-2 with TRBJ1-4; tentatively, D is TRBD1 (6 bases). Trimming pared 4 bases from V and 4 bases from J, leaving 13 bases between. CDR3 size: 15 residues. Germline V gene lookup returns CDR1 LGHNA and CDR2 YNFKEQ.

The chain has TRBV18 and TRBJ1-4, with TRBD1 identical over 9 bases. CDR1 is KGHSH and CDR2 is LQKENI in the germline V gene. The V and J ends lost 6 bases and 8 bases, in that order; junction bases with no gene match: 16. CDR3 length: 17 amino acids. As DNA, the CDR3 is TGTGCCAGCTCCCCCGGGACAGGGAGCGATTTTAGGGAAAAACTGTTTTTT. This sequence encodes CASSPGTGSDFREKLFF.

This chain links TRBV28 with TRBJ2-3, with 7 bases that match TRBD2. The V segment lost 5 bases and the J segment 7 bases; nucleotides outside the gene matches: 18. Per germline, CDR1 MDHEN and CDR2 SYDVKM. CDR3 length: 17 amino acids. CDR3: CASSPQPVKWGGNTQYF. The DNA of the CDR3 is TGTGCCAGCAGTCCTCAACCAGTAAAATGGGGAGGGAATACGCAGTATTTT.

This chain joins TRBV27 and TRBJ1-1; 8 bases fit TRBD1. CDR1 and CDR2 from the germline V gene are MNHEY and SMNVEV (reference sequence). The CDR3 has 13 residues. Germline trimming cut 5 bases from V and 3 bases from J; bases unmatched to any gene: 2. The CDR3: CASSMTGDTEAFF. The CDR3 DNA sequence: TGTGCCAGCAGTATGACAGGGGACACTGAAGCTTTCTTT.

This clone showed up just a few times. CDR3 coding DNA: TGTGCCAGCAGCCAGGGACAGGGTTCGACAGATACGCAGTATTTT. This codes for CASSQGQGSTDTQYF. The V and J genes are TRBV6-4 and TRBJ2-3; 9 bases map to TRBD1. CDR3 length: 15 residues. Trimming cost V 6 bases and J 3 bases; bases outside gene matches: 7. CDR1 MRHNA and CDR2 SNTAGT come from the germline V gene.

Written as DNA, the CDR3 is TGTGCCAGCAGCTTAACGGGAACGAAGGCGGCCTACGAGCAGTACTTC. As protein: CASSLTGTKAAYEQYF. V is TRBV7-6 and J is TRBJ2-7; D may be TRBD2 (5 bases). The V end lost 2 bases, the J end lost 2 bases, and 16 bases lay between the germline ends. The CDR3 is made up of 16 amino acids. The V gene's germline CDR1 is SGHVS and CDR2 FNYEAQ.

The chain links TRBV2 to TRBJ1-3; the D gene is possibly TRBD1 (5 bases). The V and J ends lost 6 bases and 2 bases respectively, with 14 bases between them. This CDR3 contains 15 residues. Germline V gene lookup returns CDR1 SNHLY and CDR2 FYNNEI. CDR3 DNA sequence: TGTGCCAGCAGCTACCTCGGGGGGACTGGAAACACCATATATTTT. Its translation: CASSYLGGTGNTIYF.

This clone came up a few times. V and J are TRBV7-8 and TRBJ2-1; 7 nucleotides align to TRBD2. The CDR3 length is 16 residues. Germline lookup yields CDR1 SGHVS and CDR2 FQNEAQ. Trimming took 5 bases from V and 8 from J; bases not matched to a gene: 15. In DNA, the CDR3 is TGTGCCAGCAGCCCCGGAGTTAGCGCGGGGGTGGATGAGCAGTTCTTC. Amino acids: CASSPGVSAGVDEQFF.

V usage is TRBV2 and J usage is TRBJ2-7; 11 bases are a match to TRBD2. The CDR3 has 14 residues. Per the germline V gene, CDR1 is SNHLY and CDR2 is FYNNEI. The trim removed 4 bases at V and 6 bases at J, leaving 5 bases unmatched. CDR3 coding DNA: TGTGCCAGCAGTGTCCTAGCGGGAGGTCGCGAGCAGTACTTC. Amino acid sequence: CASSVLAGGREQYF. The complete variable domain, with remaining parts taken from reference TRBV2 and TRBJ2-7, reads EPEVTQTPSHQVTQMGQEVILRCVPISNHLYFYWYRQILGQKVEFLVSFYNNEISEKSEIFDDQFSVERPDGSNFTLKIRSTKLEDSAMYFCASSVLAGGREQYFGPGTRLTVT.

This chain connects TRBV27 to TRBJ2-3; 13 bases are shared with TRBD2. The length of the CDR3 is 17 residues. The germline V gene has CDR1 MNHEY and CDR2 SMNVEV (reference sequence). V was pared by 3 bases and J by 3 bases, with 6 bases of the junction left unmatched. As DNA, the CDR3 is TGTGCCAGCAGTTTCTCCAGACTAGCGGGAGGTACAGATACGCAGTATTTT. Encoded protein: CASSFSRLAGGTDTQYF.